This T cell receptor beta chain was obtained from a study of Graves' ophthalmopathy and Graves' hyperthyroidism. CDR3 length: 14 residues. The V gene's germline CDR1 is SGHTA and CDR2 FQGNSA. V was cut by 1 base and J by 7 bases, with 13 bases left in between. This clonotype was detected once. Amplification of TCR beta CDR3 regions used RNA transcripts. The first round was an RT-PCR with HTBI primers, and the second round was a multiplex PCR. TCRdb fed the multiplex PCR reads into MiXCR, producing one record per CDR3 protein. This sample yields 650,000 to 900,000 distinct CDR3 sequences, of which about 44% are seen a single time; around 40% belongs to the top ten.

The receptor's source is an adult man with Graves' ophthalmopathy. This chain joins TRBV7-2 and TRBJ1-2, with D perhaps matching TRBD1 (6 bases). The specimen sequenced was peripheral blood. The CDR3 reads CASSLDPGALGYTF. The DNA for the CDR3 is TGTGCCAGCAGCTTAGATCCGGGGGCGCTTGGCTACACCTTC.